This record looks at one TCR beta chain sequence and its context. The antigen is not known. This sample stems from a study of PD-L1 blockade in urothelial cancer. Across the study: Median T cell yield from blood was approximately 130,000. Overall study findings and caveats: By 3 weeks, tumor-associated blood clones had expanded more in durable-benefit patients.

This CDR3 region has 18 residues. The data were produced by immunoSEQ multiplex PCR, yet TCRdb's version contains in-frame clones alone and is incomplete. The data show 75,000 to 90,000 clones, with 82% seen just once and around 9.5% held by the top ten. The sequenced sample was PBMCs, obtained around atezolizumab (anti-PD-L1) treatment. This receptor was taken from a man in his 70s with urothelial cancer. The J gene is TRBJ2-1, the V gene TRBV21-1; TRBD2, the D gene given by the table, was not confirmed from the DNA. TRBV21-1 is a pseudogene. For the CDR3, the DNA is TGTGCCAGCAGCATACATCCCTCCTCTAGCGGGGGGGCCTTTGAGCAGTTCTTC. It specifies CASSIHPSSSGGAFEQFF.